The rows below give T cell receptor beta chains drawn from one sample of a study of OX40 agonist ivuxolimab in advanced cancers. The method was immunoSEQ multiplex PCR; TCRdb's version includes in-frame clones alone and lacks a portion of them. The data hold 45,000 to 55,000 clones, with around nine tenths observed a single time. This material consisted of CD4+ or CD8+ T cells sorted from blood, taken in a trial of the OX40 agonist ivuxolimab. Every receptor here comes from an adult with an advanced solid tumor such as melanoma, head and neck, liver or kidney cancer. The CDR3 runs from the conserved cysteine through the conserved F or W. D genes are given only for firm matches.

j_gene	d_gene	v_gene	CDR3nt	CDR3aa
TRBJ1-3	.	TRBV7-9	TGTGCCAGCAGCGCCGGGCCTGCCGGAAACACCATATATTTT	CASSAGPAGNTIYF
TRBJ1-1	.	TRBV18	TGTGCCAGCTCACCTGTGAGAGACATGAACACTGAAGCTTTCTTT	CASSPVRDMNTEAFF
TRBJ2-2	.	TRBV4-1	TGCGCCAGCAGCCATCCAGGTTCTCACCCCACCGGGGAGCTGTTTTTT	CASSHPGSHPTGELFF
TRBJ2-1	TRBD2	TRBV5-1	TGCGCCAGCAGCTTCCTAGCGGGAGGTGGCAATGAGCAGTTCTTC	CASSFLAGGGNEQFF
TRBJ1-2	.	TRBV6-4	TGTGCCAGCAGGGACAGAGCCTCAGCTAACTATGGCTACACCTTC	CASRDRASANYGYTF
TRBJ2-1	TRBD1	TRBV5-1	TGCGCCAGCAGCGACGGACAGGTCGGCACGGGGCAGTTCTTC	CASSDGQVGTGQFF
TRBJ2-7	TRBD1	TRBV7-8	TGTGCCAGCAGCGGAACCGGGACAGGGAAATACGAGCAGTACTTC	CASSGTGTGKYEQYF
TRBJ2-1	.	TRBV7-2	TGTGCCAGCAGCTTACAGGGGTCCCTGAAGGGGCAGTTCTTC	CASSLQGSLKGQFF
TRBJ2-2	TRBD2	TRBV5-1	TGCGCCAGCAGCTTGGTTCTAGCGGGAAATACCGGGGAGCTGTTTTTT	CASSLVLAGNTGELFF
TRBJ2-5	TRBD2	TRBV6-6	TGTGCCAGCAGTTACCTAGCGGGAGGAGAGACCCAGTACTTC	CASSYLAGGETQYF
TRBJ1-1	.	TRBV5-1	TGCGCCAGCAGCTGGGAAGGAGGGAACACTGAAGCTTTCTTT	CASSWEGGNTEAFF
TRBJ2-7	.	TRBV28	TGTGCCAGCAGCCTCTCTTGGGAGCAGTACTTC	CASSLSWEQYF
TRBJ1-1	TRBD1	TRBV10-3	TGTGCCATCAGGCTGGGACAGGGCATCACTGAAGCTTTCTTT	CAIRLGQGITEAFF
TRBJ2-1	.	TRBV10-1	TGCGCCAGCAGTGAGGTACTTAGGTATGAGCAGTTCTTC	CASSEVLRYEQFF